Listed here are 5 T cell receptor delta chains from one sample, sequenced in a study of γδ T cells in repeated Plasmodium falciparum infection. TCRdb reanalysed the multiplex PCR reads via CATT. The sample includes 45,000 to 70,000 delta-chain clones, roughly 1.8% of them seen just once. Gammadelta T cells were flow-sorted from PBMC into Vgamma9/Vdelta2+ and Vdelta2-negative populations for bulk analysis. The sequenced material came from gamma-delta T cells from blood. The receptors were gathered from a pool of human donors (malaria-infected and uninfected, not separated).

This clone was picked up many times. The protein held in TCRdb is that of a much larger clone and does not match this DNA's translation at residue 5, likely because of a read error; the protein shown is translated from the DNA. This sequence joins TRDV1 and TRDJ1; D gene unclear. CDR3 length: 19 amino acids. V lost 2 bases, J lost 0 bases, and 22 bases lay in between. Germline loops: CDR1 TSWWSYY, CDR2 QGS. This CDR3 is CALGERLKKSLRYTDKLIF. As DNA, the CDR3 is TGTGCTCTTGGGGAAAGACTTAAAAAGTCCCTCCGGTACACCGATAAACTCATCTTT.

This clone was counted between two and nine times. This sequence is one base from a far larger clone and is likely a read error. The identical CDR3 is also encoded by other nucleotide sequences in the sample. The rearrangement links TRDV1 to TRDJ1; TRDD3 matches 9 bases. The V segment lost 6 bases and the J segment 4 bases; nucleotides outside the gene matches: 12. Germline-derived CDR1 and CDR2 are TSWWSYY and QGS. CDR3 length: 16 residues. The CDR3 loop reads CALGRATLGDNDKLIF. The CDR3 nucleotides read TGTGCTCTTGGTAGGGCTACACTGGGGGACAACGATAAACTCATCTTT.

This clone occurred a few times. This DNA translates differently at residue 4 from the TCRdb protein, which is that of a much larger clone; a read error is likely, and the protein shown is the DNA's own translation. V gene TRDV2 combines with J gene TRDJ1; 11 positions agree with TRDD3. Matching the DNA to germline supplied the J gene, which TCRdb does not give. The CDR3 runs 18 residues. CDR1 and CDR2 (germline): GEAIGNYY, EKD. After removal of 5 bases from V and 0 bases from J, the junction contained 13 bases not matched to a gene. This chain's CDR3 is CACGTSYWGIRYTDKLIF. The CDR3 nucleotides are TGTGCCTGTGGCACGTCGTACTGGGGGATAAGGTACACCGATAAACTCATCTTT.

This clone was seen a handful of times. A read error likely explains why the TCRdb protein, taken from a much larger clone, differs from this DNA's translation at residue 5; the protein shown is translated from the DNA. The CDR3 bases are TGTGCTCTTGGGGACCTTCCTCACAACTGGGGGATATGCAACGATAAACTCATCTTT. Its protein is CALGDLPHNWGICNDKLIF. The chain recombines TRDV1 with TRDJ1; the match to TRDD3 covers 11 bases. The CDR3 runs 19 residues. With V trimmed by 3 bases and J by 4 bases, 16 bases remained unmatched. Germline CDR1 and CDR2: TSWWSYY and QGS.

In its sample, this clone was seen many times. The protein recorded in TCRdb matches a much larger clone and deviates from this DNA's translation at residue 17, suggesting a read error; the protein here is obtained by translating the DNA. This chain uses TRDV1 with TRDJ1; no firm D call. The CDR3 is 19 residues long. Germline CDR1 reads TSWWSYY; CDR2 reads QGS. CDR3: CALGVNFFLWPRETDKPIF. In DNA, the CDR3 is TGTGCTCTTGGGGTAAACTTTTTTCTATGGCCCCGAGAGACCGATAAACCCATCTTT.